This T cell receptor (beta chain) was retrieved from a study of blood T cell repertoires in COVID-19. The CDR3 is made up of 14 amino acids. Germline assignment: CDR1 SNHLY and CDR2 FYNNEI. J gave up 3 bases and V 9 bases, and 6 bases lay outside the gene matches. Sequencing used immunoSEQ multiplex PCR; TCRdb keeps in-frame clones, though not all of them. The sample lists about 210,000 clones; roughly 79% were seen once. The specimen was PBMCs or T cells enriched from blood (not recorded which). The chain has TRBV2 and TRBJ2-2, with TRBD1 identical over 8 bases. The TCR comes from a woman between 50 and 59 years old with acute COVID-19. The CDR3 coding sequence is TGTGCCAGTGGGACAGGTCCTGACACCGGGGAGCTGTTTTTT. As protein: CASGTGPDTGELFF.